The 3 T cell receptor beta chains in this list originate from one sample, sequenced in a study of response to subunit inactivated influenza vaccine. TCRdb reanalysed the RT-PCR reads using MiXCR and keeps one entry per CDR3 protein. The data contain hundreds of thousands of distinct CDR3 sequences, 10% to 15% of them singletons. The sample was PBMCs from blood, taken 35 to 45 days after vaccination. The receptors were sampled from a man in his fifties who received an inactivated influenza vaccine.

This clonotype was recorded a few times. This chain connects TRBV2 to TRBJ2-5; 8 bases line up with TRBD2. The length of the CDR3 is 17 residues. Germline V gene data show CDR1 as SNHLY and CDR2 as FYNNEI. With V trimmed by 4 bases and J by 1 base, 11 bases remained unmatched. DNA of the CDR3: TGTGCCAGCAGTGGAGTTTTTGGCGGGGGGATCCAAGAGACCCAGTACTTC. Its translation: CASSGVFGGGIQETQYF. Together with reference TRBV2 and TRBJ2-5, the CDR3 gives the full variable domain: EPEVTQTPSHQVTQMGQEVILRCVPISNHLYFYWYRQILGQKVEFLVSFYNNEISEKSEIFDDQFSVERPDGSNFTLKIRSTKLEDSAMYFCASSGVFGGGIQETQYFGPGTRLLVL.

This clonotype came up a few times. CDR3 sequence reads: CSVGRSNYGYTF. DNA of the CDR3: TGCAGCGTTGGTCGATCTAACTATGGCTACACCTTC. This chain links TRBV29-1 with TRBJ1-2; D unclear. CDR1 is SQVTM and CDR2 is ANQGSEA in the germline V gene. V lost 4 bases to trimming and J lost 0 bases, with 6 bases between them. The CDR3 is 12 residues long.

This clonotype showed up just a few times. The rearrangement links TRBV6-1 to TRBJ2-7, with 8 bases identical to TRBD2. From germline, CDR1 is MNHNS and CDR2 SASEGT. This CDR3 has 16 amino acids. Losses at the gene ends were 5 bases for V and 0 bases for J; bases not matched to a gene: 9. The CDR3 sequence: CASSLWPGGPSYEQYF. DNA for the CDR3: TGTGCCAGCAGTCTTTGGCCGGGAGGGCCCTCCTACGAGCAGTACTTC.